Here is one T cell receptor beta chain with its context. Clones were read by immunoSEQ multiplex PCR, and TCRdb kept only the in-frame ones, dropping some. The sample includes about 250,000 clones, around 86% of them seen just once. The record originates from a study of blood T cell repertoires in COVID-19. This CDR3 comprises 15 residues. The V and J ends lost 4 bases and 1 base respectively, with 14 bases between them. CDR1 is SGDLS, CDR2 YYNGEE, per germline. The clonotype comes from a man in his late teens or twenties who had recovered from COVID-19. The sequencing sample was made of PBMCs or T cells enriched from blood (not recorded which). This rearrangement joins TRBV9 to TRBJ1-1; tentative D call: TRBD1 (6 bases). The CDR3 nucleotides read TGTGCCAGCAGCCTATGGGACACCCGGAACACTGAAGCTTTCTTT. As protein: CASSLWDTRNTEAFF.